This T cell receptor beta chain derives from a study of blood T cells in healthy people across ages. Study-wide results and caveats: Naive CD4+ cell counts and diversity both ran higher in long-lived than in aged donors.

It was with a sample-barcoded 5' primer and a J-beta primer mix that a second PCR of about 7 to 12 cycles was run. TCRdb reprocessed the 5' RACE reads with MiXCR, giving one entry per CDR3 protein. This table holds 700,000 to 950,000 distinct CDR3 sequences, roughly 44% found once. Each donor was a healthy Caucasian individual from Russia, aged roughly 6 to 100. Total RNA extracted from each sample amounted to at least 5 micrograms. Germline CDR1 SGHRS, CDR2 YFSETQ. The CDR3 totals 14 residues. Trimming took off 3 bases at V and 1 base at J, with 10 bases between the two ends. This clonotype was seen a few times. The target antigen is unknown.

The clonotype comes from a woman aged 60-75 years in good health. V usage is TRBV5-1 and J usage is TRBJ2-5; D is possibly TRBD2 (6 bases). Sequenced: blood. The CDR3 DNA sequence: TGCGCCAGCAGCTGGGACGGGAGCCAAGAGACCCAGTACTTC. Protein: CASSWDGSQETQYF.